This T cell receptor beta chain appears in the sequencing data of a study of blood T cell repertoires in COVID-19. Study summary: Samples taken during acute and convalescent COVID-19 were collected in the United States, Italy and Spain.

In the source study's methods: Reference gene primer amplification in the assay estimated nucleated cell counts. Sequencing was performed with immunoSEQ multiplex PCR; in TCRdb, only in-frame clones are kept and a portion is missing. V and J calls and clone size are copied from that table; D and trimming were computed from the DNA. The table lists 250,000 or so clones, less than 90% of them singletons, with 3.5% to 5% in the top ten. This CDR3 contains 15 residues. The germline CDR1 and CDR2 sequences are SGHTA and FQGNSA. The V and J ends lost 0 bases and 7 bases respectively, with 10 bases between them.

The gene calls are TRBV7-2 and TRBJ1-6; D is unresolved. The origin of this receptor is a man between 60 and 75 years old with acute or convalescent COVID-19. The material sequenced was peripheral blood. CDR3 DNA sequence: TGTGCCAGCAGCTTAGCCGCCCACGGGAATTCACCCCTCCACTTT. Amino acids: CASSLAAHGNSPLHF.